The present TCR beta chain was sequenced within a study of shared clonotypes between healthy human individuals. As concerns this clone: Its specificity is unknown.

The donors, all of them Caucasian adults, lived in Nashville, Tennessee. Authors' processing steps: Filtering of immunoSEQ junctional sequences could not match full-length read filtering. Only in-frame clones appear in the TCRdb table, and some are missing; sequencing was by immunoSEQ multiplex PCR. V and J calls and clone size are those listed in that table; D and trimming were worked out from the DNA. The profile shows under 2,500,000 clones, approximately 95% of them singletons. Study-level points and caveats: Generally, naive subsets (rather than memory subsets) showed larger estimated richness. A handful of donors had 4% to 5% of their naive CD4 clonotypes in common.

Unmatched junction bases numbered 3, after V lost 4 bases and J lost 6 bases. The CDR3 sequence is 13 residues long. Germline V gene sequence: CDR1 MDHEN, CDR2 SYDVKM. The origin of this receptor is a man aged 18 to 35 in good health. Material for sequencing was naive CD4+ T cells sorted from blood. Described subset: CD45RA+ positively selected. This chain joins TRBV28 and TRBJ1-5; 7 positions agree with TRBD1. CDR3 sequence reads: CASSYDRVQPQHF. The CDR3 DNA is TGTGCCAGCAGTTACGACAGGGTTCAGCCCCAGCATTTT.